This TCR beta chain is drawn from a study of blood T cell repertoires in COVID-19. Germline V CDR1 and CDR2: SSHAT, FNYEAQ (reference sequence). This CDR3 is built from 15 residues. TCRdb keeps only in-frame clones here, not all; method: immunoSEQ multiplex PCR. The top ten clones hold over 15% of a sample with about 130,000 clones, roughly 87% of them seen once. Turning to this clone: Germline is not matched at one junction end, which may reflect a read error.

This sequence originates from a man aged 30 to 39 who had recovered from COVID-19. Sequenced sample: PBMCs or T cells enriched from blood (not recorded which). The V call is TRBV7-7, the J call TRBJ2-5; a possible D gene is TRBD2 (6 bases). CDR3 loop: CASSPYTGTQETQYF. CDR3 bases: TGTGCTAGCAGCCCCTATACTGGGACTCAAGAGACCCAGTACTTC. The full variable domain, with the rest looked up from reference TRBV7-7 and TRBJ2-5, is GAGVSQSPRYKVTKRGQDVTLRCDPISSHATLYWYQQALGQGPEFLTYFNYEAQPDKSGLPSDRFSAERPEGSISTLTIQRTEQRDSAMYRCASSPYTGTQETQYFGPGTRLLVL.